The next 18 T cell receptor beta chains were all read from a single sample in a study of blood T cell repertoires in COVID-19 (dated by TCRdb to 2018 to 2020). Library preparation employed the immunoSEQ multiplex PCR assay. Here the immuneACCESS table is served through TCRdb, limited to in-frame sequences with V and J called. Missing clones are a known gap in these copies; in checked studies unresolved V genes cover under half, and the rest lacks a known reason. This sample lists about 250,000 clones; roughly 86% were detected once. Together, the top ten hold approximately 6% of the sample. Material for sequencing was peripheral blood. Source of these receptors: a woman of 80 years or more with COVID-19, enrolled during active disease.

This chain links TRBV6-5 with TRBJ1-5; 7 bases line up with TRBD1. The CDR3 extends over 14 amino acids. Germline V gene data show CDR1 as MNHEY and CDR2 as SVGAGI. The V segment lost 5 bases and the J segment 1 base; nucleotides outside the gene matches: 2. CDR3 loop: CASSRGQSNQPQHF. The CDR3 DNA reads as TGTGCCAGCAGTAGGGGACAGAGCAATCAGCCCCAGCATTTT.

This chain connects TRBV14 to TRBJ2-5; D may be TRBD2 (6 bases). Per the germline V gene, CDR1 is SGHDN and CDR2 is FVKESK. V lost 7 bases to trimming and J lost 5 bases, with 23 bases between them. This CDR3 comprises 16 residues. The CDR3 nucleotides read TGTGCCAGCACCCTAGGTGATGGGGCTGGGAGGGAGACCCAGTACTTC. It is translated as CASTLGDGAGRETQYF.

This chain joins TRBV7-6 and TRBJ2-1; 7 bases are a match to TRBD1. The V gene's germline CDR1 is SGHVS and CDR2 FNYEAQ. Trimming removed 5 bases from V and 2 bases from J; junction bases left unmatched: 3. The CDR3 covers 14 residues. CDR3 nucleotide sequence: TGTGCCAGCAGCACGGGACAGACCTACAATGAGCAGTTCTTC. Translated: CASSTGQTYNEQFF. Combining the CDR3 with reference TRBV7-6 and TRBJ2-1 gives the whole variable domain GAGVSQSPRYKVTKRGQDVALRCDPISGHVSLYWYRQALGQGPEFLTYFNYEAQQDKSGLPNDRFSAERPEGSISTLTIQRTEQRDSAMYRCASSTGQTYNEQFFGPGTRLTVL.

This chain connects TRBV23-1 to TRBJ2-5; 12 nucleotides align to TRBD1. TRBV23-1 is placed among ORFs of uncertain function. There are 16 residues in the CDR3. Germline trimming cut 3 bases from V and 4 bases from J; bases unmatched to any gene: 6. The CDR3 sequence is CASSHRDRGLVETQYF. For the CDR3, the DNA is TGCGCCAGCAGTCATAGGGACAGGGGGCTTGTAGAGACCCAGTACTTC.

The chain joins TRBV19 to TRBJ1-1; D possibly corresponds to TRBD1 (5 bases). This CDR3 region has 13 residues. Deletions cut 5 bases from V and 5 bases from J, with 12 bases between. Germline assignment: CDR1 LNHDA and CDR2 SQIVND (reference sequence). The CDR3 sequence: CASSEGALTEAFF. Here the CDR3 DNA reads TGTGCCAGTAGTGAAGGGGCTTTGACTGAAGCTTTCTTT.

This sequence joins TRBV6-1 and TRBJ1-5; 8 bases fit TRBD1. The CDR3 runs 16 residues. Germline V gene lookup returns CDR1 MNHNS and CDR2 SASEGT. J was trimmed by 0 bases and V by 0 bases; bases with no gene match: 1. The CDR3 region has the DNA TGTGCCAGCAGTGAAGCGGGACAGGATAGCAATCAGCCCCAGCATTTT. This sequence encodes CASSEAGQDSNQPQHF.

The genes are TRBV11-2 and TRBJ2-2; D is possibly TRBD1 (5 bases). The CDR3 loop spans 13 amino acids. Germline-derived CDR1 and CDR2 are SGHAT and FQNNGV. V was cut by 6 bases and J by 8 bases, with 13 bases left in between. This chain's CDR3 is CASRPGWTGELFF. The CDR3 DNA is TGTGCCAGCAGACCAGGGTGGACAGGGGAGCTGTTTTTT.

The rearrangement links TRBV19 to TRBJ2-1, with 9 bases identical to TRBD1. V shed 2 bases, J shed 0 bases, and the junction held 5 bases outside the gene matches. The CDR3 totals 17 residues. Looked up from germline, CDR1 is LNHDA and CDR2 is SQIVND (reference sequence). CDR3 sequence reads: CASSIKGTGISYNEQFF. CDR3 DNA sequence: TGTGCCAGTAGTATAAAAGGGACAGGGATCTCCTACAATGAGCAGTTCTTC.

The chain employs TRBV28 and TRBJ2-3, with 13 bases lining up with TRBD2. Unmatched junction bases numbered 9, after V lost 7 bases and J lost 2 bases. The CDR3 extends over 17 amino acids. Per the germline V gene, CDR1 is MDHEN and CDR2 is SYDVKM. CDR3 DNA sequence: TGTGCCAGCAAGACTAGCGGGGGGACACGATCCACAGATACGCAGTATTTT. Encoded protein: CASKTSGGTRSTDTQYF.

The V call is TRBV30, the J call TRBJ1-4; D is perhaps TRBD1 (6 bases). Germline CDR1 and CDR2: GTSNPN and SVGIG (reference sequence). The CDR3 totals 15 residues. Trimming cost V 3 bases and J 8 bases, with 19 bases left between them. The CDR3 loop is CAWSAGAGKGEKLFF. In nucleotides, the CDR3 is TGTGCCTGGAGCGCAGGGGCAGGGAAAGGGGAAAAACTGTTTTTT.

The chain is built from TRBV10-3 and TRBJ1-5, with no clear D. Germline V gene sequence: CDR1 ENHRY, CDR2 SYGVKD. This CDR3 has 12 amino acids. The V end lost 3 bases, the J end lost 4 bases, and 4 bases lay between the germline ends. The CDR3 sequence is CAISDFNQPQHF. The CDR3 DNA reads as TGTGCCATCAGTGACTTTAATCAGCCCCAGCATTTT.

The chain couples TRBV27 to TRBJ2-5; a weak D match, TRBD1 (6 bases). V was shortened by 6 bases and J by 2 bases, with 25 bases between the two germline ends. CDR3 length: 18 residues. Germline assignment: CDR1 MNHEY and CDR2 SMNVEV (reference sequence). The CDR3 region is CASRKHSIPGTMQETQYF. In DNA, the CDR3 is TGTGCCAGCAGAAAGCACTCTATCCCCGGGACAATGCAAGAGACCCAGTACTTC.

The chain employs TRBV18 and TRBJ1-4; D not resolved. The CDR3 sequence is 13 residues long. Trimming left V 3 bases short and J 4 bases short, with 6 bases between. In germline, CDR1 is KGHSH, CDR2 LQKENI. CDR3 DNA sequence: TGTGCCAGCTCACCCGGGGTTAATGAAAAACTGTTTTTT. This gives the protein CASSPGVNEKLFF.

The chain carries TRBV5-1 and TRBJ2-5; 8 bases map to TRBD2. Germline CDR1 SGHRS, CDR2 YFSETQ. Germline trimming cut 2 bases from V and 3 bases from J; bases unmatched to any gene: 9. The length of the CDR3 is 16 residues. CDR3 amino acids: CASSLRLSGGKETQYF. The CDR3 DNA follows: TGCGCCAGCAGCTTACGGCTTTCGGGGGGGAAAGAGACCCAGTACTTC.

The sample holds a few counts of this clone. This chain links TRBV24-1 with TRBJ2-5, with 10 bases fitting TRBD1. CDR3 length: 19 amino acids. The germline CDR1 and CDR2 sequences are KGHDR and SFDVKD. J lost 4 bases, V lost 4 bases, and 17 bases had no gene match. In DNA, the CDR3 is TGTGCCACCAGTGACCTTCTTAGGGGTAGGGACAGGGGTCCAGAGACCCAGTACTTC. Its protein product is CATSDLLRGRDRGPETQYF.

This clone occurred once. The chain links TRBV7-2 to TRBJ1-1; 8 bases map to TRBD1. This CDR3 region has 17 residues. Per germline, CDR1 SGHTA and CDR2 FQGNSA. J gave up 3 bases and V 4 bases, and 13 bases lay outside the gene matches. The CDR3 region is CASSSRPGTGLDTEAFF. The CDR3 coding sequence is TGTGCCAGCAGCTCCCGTCCCGGGACAGGATTAGACACTGAAGCTTTCTTT.

The chain couples TRBV21-1 to TRBJ2-2; the D call in the table, TRBD2, was not verified against the DNA. TRBV21-1 is tagged as a pseudogene. CDR3 length equals 21 residues. The CDR3 loop is CASSKAVRGGDRTSPTGELFF. The CDR3 coding sequence is TGTGCCAGCAGCAAAGCCGTTAGAGGGGGCGACAGGACTAGCCCCACCGGGGAGCTGTTTTTT.

This chain uses TRBV10-3 with TRBJ2-2; 9 bases map to TRBD1. The CDR3 extends over 15 amino acids. Germline trimming cut 2 bases from V and 3 bases from J; bases unmatched to any gene: 1. CDR1 and CDR2 (germline): ENHRY, SYGVKD. This chain's CDR3 is CAISEGQGYTGELFF. CDR3 DNA: TGTGCCATCAGTGAGGGACAGGGGTACACCGGGGAGCTGTTTTTT.